This T cell receptor beta chain appears in the sequencing data of a study of T cells in Graves' hyperthyroidism and ophthalmopathy. Whole-study context: Peripheral blood was acquired at first diagnosis, ahead of any therapy whatsoever. Study-level points and caveats: The model's output predicted ophthalmopathy at a median of roughly 6.9 months prior to onset.

This clonotype was found many times. What it binds is unknown. Researchers amplified the TCR beta CDR3 regions from RNA transcripts. Carried out on the TCR CDR3, a first-round RT-PCR used the HTBI primer set. TCRdb re-called the multiplex PCR reads through MiXCR, storing one row per CDR3 protein. The table includes 350,000 or so distinct CDR3 sequences, under 25% detected once. Exclusion followed for patients with uncontrolled infection, other autoimmune disease, pregnancy or lactation. The authors took PBMCs from roughly 9.5 ml fresh peripheral blood. The sequence was obtained from a woman between 45 and 65 years old with Graves' hyperthyroidism. Sequencing used blood.

CDR3 region: CSASSPLLAGLDNEQFF. The DNA of the CDR3 is TGCAGTGCTAGCTCCCCTTTACTAGCGGGGTTGGACAATGAGCAGTTCTTC. The chain is built from TRBV20-1 and TRBJ2-1; 10 nucleotides align to TRBD2. Per the germline V gene, CDR1 is DFQATT and CDR2 is SNEGSKA (reference sequence). The CDR3 spans 17 residues. Losses at the gene ends were 3 bases for V and 5 bases for J; bases not matched to a gene: 13.